This T cell receptor (beta chain) was retrieved from a study of T-cell memory formation after mild COVID-19. General study findings and limits: Contracting CD8+ clones were enriched in EMRA, CD4+ mainly in CM and EM. Balance between CD4 and CD8 was seen in clones contracting day 15 to 85, and a CD4+ lean was seen in later expanders.

This clonotype was found a few times. The target antigen is unknown. The CDR3 is 16 residues long. The V gene lost 8 bases and the J gene lost 5 bases, with 25 bases spanning the gap. CDR1 MNHNY and CDR2 SVGAGI come from the germline V gene (reference sequence). TCRdb called the 5' RACE reads again in MiXCR, with one record for every CDR3 protein. The sample has 34,000 or so distinct CDR3 sequences, approximately 7.7% seen once. What was sequenced was PBMCs or a T cell subset sorted from them (not recorded which). The chain is built from TRBV6-6 and TRBJ2-7; tentative D call: TRBD2 (7 bases). The receptor's source is a man aged 18 to 30 who had mild COVID-19 (a few samples of this study predate the infection). Cell type and time point are not known. Here the CDR3 DNA reads TGTGCCAGCTCTTACCCGGTGGGGGGGCTGAGGGACGAGCAGTACTTC. This sequence encodes CASSYPVGGLRDEQYF.